The 20 T cell receptor beta chains presented below share a single source sample, sequenced in a study of human T cells and chemical hapten exposure. TCRdb analysed the RACE reads with MiXCR anew, one entry per CDR3 protein. The sample yields more than 70,000 distinct CDR3 sequences, 8.5% to 9% seen once. Time point here: pre-sensitization, week 0. Treatment meaning: therapeutic diphenylcyclopropenone sensitization with weekly scalp DPC. The input for sequencing was whole blood, taken in connection with sensitization to the hapten diphenylcyclopropenone (DPC). The origin of the receptors is a man aged 40-55 years with alopecia areata. Some clones in this sample may be carry-over from other donors' samples.

The J gene is TRBJ2-7, the V gene TRBV28, with D unresolved. The CDR3 length is 13 residues. Between the trimmed V and J ends, which lost 8 bases and 0 bases, there was a span of 11 bases. Germline lookup yields CDR1 MDHEN and CDR2 SYDVKM. The CDR3 loop is CASGRDSSYEQYF. The CDR3 bases are TGTGCCAGCGGCCGAGACTCCTCCTACGAGCAGTACTTC.

In its sample, this clonotype was seen many times. As DNA, the CDR3 is TGTGCCACCAGTGATCCCCAGGGTAGCTCTGGGGCCAACGTCCTGACTTTC. Its protein is CATSDPQGSSGANVLTF. The chain joins TRBV24-1 to TRBJ2-6; D may be TRBD1 (5 bases). The CDR3 loop spans 17 amino acids. The germline gives CDR1 KGHDR, CDR2 SFDVKD. The ends were cut back, 3 bases at V and 0 bases at J, with 11 bases in the middle.

This clonotype appeared many times. The chain joins TRBV7-6 to TRBJ1-4, with D unresolved. Trimming took off 1 base at V and 5 bases at J, with 11 bases between the two ends. Germline CDR1 and CDR2: SGHVS and FNYEAQ. This CDR3 region has 15 residues. As DNA, the CDR3 is TGTGCCAGCAGCTTAGGTGCGGGGAGCAATGAAAAACTGTTTTTT. This sequence encodes CASSLGAGSNEKLFF.

CDR3 residues: CASSTHRGLSYNEQFF. CDR3 coding DNA: TGTGCCAGCAGTACCCACCGTGGGCTTTCCTACAATGAGCAGTTCTTC. V is TRBV6-2 or TRBV6-3 and J is TRBJ2-1; D unresolved. V lost 5 bases and J lost 1, with 15 bases in between. The CDR3 has 16 residues. Germline V lookup: CDR1 MNHEY, CDR2 SVGEGT.

This clonotype has at least ten counts. This chain joins TRBV29-1 and TRBJ2-1, with D possibly matching TRBD2 (5 bases). With 5 bases removed from V and 13 bases from J, the gap between germline ends came to 18 bases. Per germline, CDR1 SQVTM and CDR2 ANQGSEA. The CDR3 is 12 residues long. The CDR3 region has the DNA TGCAGCGTTCGGCGGGCGAACAAGGAACAGTTCTTC. Residues: CSVRRANKEQFF.

This clonotype was seen ten or more times. This chain links TRBV29-1 with TRBJ2-4; tentatively, D is TRBD2 (5 bases). V was cut by 3 bases and J by 6 bases, with 15 bases left in between. The CDR3 covers 14 residues. Germline V lookup: CDR1 SQVTM, CDR2 ANQGSEA. DNA of the CDR3: TGCAGCGTTGAGACGGGGTTTAGTGGAAACATTCAGTACTTC. This sequence encodes CSVETGFSGNIQYF. The entire variable domain, with the rest obtained from reference TRBV29-1 and TRBJ2-4, is as follows: SAVISQKPSRDICQRGTSLTIQCQVDSQVTMMFWYRQQPGQSLTLIATANQGSEATYESGFVIDKFPISRPNLTFSTLTVSNMSPEDSSIYLCSVETGFSGNIQYFGAGTRLSVL.

This clonotype was seen repeatedly, ten times or more. J is TRBJ2-2 and V is TRBV6-6, with D perhaps matching TRBD1 (6 bases). The germline CDR1 and CDR2 sequences are MNHNY and SVGAGI (reference sequence). Trimming removed 5 bases from V and 1 base from J, with 11 bases in between. The CDR3 has 15 residues. CDR3 loop: CASSPKTGNTGELFF. CDR3 in DNA: TGTGCCAGCAGTCCCAAGACAGGGAACACCGGGGAGCTGTTTTTT.

The gene calls are TRBV6-5 and TRBJ1-2; 8 bases agree with TRBD1. The CDR3 extends over 15 amino acids. V lost 1 base and J lost 4; bases outside the gene matches: 5. Looked up from germline, CDR1 is MNHEY and CDR2 is SVGAGI. CDR3 DNA sequence: TGTGCCAGCAGTTACTATGACAGGGGTGGCTATGGCTACACCTTC. Its translation is CASSYYDRGGYGYTF.

There are a few counts of this clonotype. This chain uses TRBV9 with TRBJ2-7, with D tentatively TRBD1 (6 bases). Trimming left V 3 bases short and J 4 bases short, with 8 bases between. This CDR3 contains 12 residues. From germline, CDR1 is SGDLS and CDR2 YYNGEE. CDR3 sequence: CASSAGEYEQYF. CDR3 sequence (DNA): TGTGCCAGCAGCGCAGGGGAGTACGAGCAGTACTTC. The complete variable domain, with remaining parts taken from reference TRBV9 and TRBJ2-7, reads DSGVTQTPKHLITATGQRVTLRCSPRSGDLSVYWYQQSLDQGLQFLIQYYNGEERAKGNILERFSAQQFPDLHSELNLSSLELGDSALYFCASSAGEYEQYFGPGTRLTVT.

This clonotype was counted between two and nine times. This chain uses TRBV20-1 with TRBJ2-5; 13 positions match TRBD2. CDR3 length: 17 residues. Trimming took 4 bases from V and 2 from J; bases not matched to a gene: 10. CDR1 and CDR2 (germline): DFQATT, SNEGSKA (reference sequence). CDR3 sequence: CSAIKGLAGYQQETQYF. CDR3 in DNA: TGCAGTGCTATAAAGGGACTAGCGGGATACCAACAAGAGACCCAGTACTTC.

At least ten counts were recorded for this clonotype. V and J are TRBV12-3 or TRBV12-4 and TRBJ1-3; D remains ambiguous. Trimming removed 3 bases from V and 7 bases from J, with 4 bases in between. The CDR3 has 11 amino acids. The CDR3 DNA follows: TGTGCCAGCAGTTTGACTAACACCATATATTTT. Its protein is CASSLTNTIYF.

This clonotype appeared many times. This chain links TRBV20-1 with TRBJ1-3; D unclear. V lost 0 bases, J lost 2 bases, and 11 bases lay in between. The CDR3 has 15 amino acids. Germline assignment: CDR1 DFQATT and CDR2 SNEGSKA (reference sequence). The CDR3 here is CSARDRKPPGNTIYF. The CDR3 region has the DNA TGCAGTGCTAGAGATCGCAAGCCCCCTGGAAACACCATATATTTT.

This clonotype was counted at least ten times. The rearrangement uses TRBV6-1 and TRBJ1-1; no clear D gene. The V and J ends lost 4 bases and 3 bases respectively, with 6 bases between them. Germline loops: CDR1 MNHNS, CDR2 SASEGT. The length of the CDR3 is 12 residues. CDR3 nucleotide sequence: TGTGCCAGCAGTGTTTCAGACACTGAAGCTTTCTTT. It specifies CASSVSDTEAFF.

The chain carries TRBV6-2 or TRBV6-3 and TRBJ1-1; D gene uncertain. In germline, CDR1 is MNHEY, CDR2 SVGEGT. With 11 bases removed from V and 3 bases from J, the gap between germline ends came to 22 bases. CDR3 length: 15 residues. This chain's CDR3 is CAGKVGRNGDTEAFF. CDR3 sequence (DNA): TGTGCCGGCAAGGTTGGACGGAACGGGGACACTGAAGCTTTCTTT.

The table lists this clonotype with a few counts. V gene TRBV18 combines with J gene TRBJ2-3, with D hard to call. The length of the CDR3 is 14 residues. Germline CDR1 and CDR2: KGHSH and LQKENI. V was shortened by 0 bases and J by 4 bases, with 8 bases between the two germline ends. DNA for the CDR3: TGTGCCAGCTCACCACCGGCAGCCCCAGATACGCAGTATTTT. Amino acids: CASSPPAAPDTQYF.

The rearrangement uses TRBV12-3 or TRBV12-4 and TRBJ2-1, with 9 bases fitting TRBD1. The V and J ends lost 10 bases and 5 bases, in that order; junction bases with no gene match: 12. The CDR3 runs to 15 residues. The CDR3 sequence: CATSRQGQGHNEQFF. CDR3 coding DNA: TGTGCCACCTCCCGACAGGGACAGGGTCACAATGAGCAGTTCTTC.

This chain connects TRBV7-2 to TRBJ2-3; D remains unclear. The CDR3 consists of 13 residues. With 5 bases removed from V and 2 bases from J, the gap between germline ends came to 8 bases. CDR1 is SGHTA, CDR2 FQGNSA, per germline. The CDR3 spells CASSPYLTDTQYF. The CDR3 coding sequence is TGTGCCAGCAGCCCCTACCTCACAGATACGCAGTATTTT.

This clonotype has at least ten counts. The rearrangement links TRBV7-2 to TRBJ1-3; no clear D. Germline loops: CDR1 SGHTA, CDR2 FQGNSA. The CDR3 contains 16 residues. Deletions cut 0 bases from V and 2 bases from J, with 11 bases between. In nucleotides, the CDR3 is TGTGCCAGCAGCTTAGCAGGGATGGCTGCTGGAAACACCATATATTTT. It specifies CASSLAGMAAGNTIYF.

This clonotype has more than one count but fewer than ten. The chain employs TRBV30 and TRBJ2-1, with TRBD2 identical over 8 bases. The CDR3 sequence is 16 residues long. J was trimmed by 9 bases and V by 0 bases; bases with no gene match: 13. In germline, CDR1 is GTSNPN, CDR2 SVGIG (reference sequence). This chain's CDR3 is CAWSVPSAGVRLEQFF. The CDR3 nucleotides are TGTGCCTGGAGTGTACCTTCAGCGGGAGTCCGTCTTGAGCAGTTCTTC.

The chain's CDR3 is CASSFSGRTTGELFF. The CDR3 DNA is TGTGCCAGCAGCTTTAGCGGGAGAACCACCGGGGAGCTGTTTTTT. The rearrangement uses TRBV7-8 and TRBJ2-2; 9 positions agree with TRBD2. From germline, CDR1 is SGHVS and CDR2 FQNEAQ. The CDR3 sequence is 15 residues long. The junction had 3 bases not matched to a gene; V was cut back by 3 bases and J by 4 bases.